This TCR beta chain was retrieved from a study of blood T cell repertoires in COVID-19. Study-wide context: The United States, Italy and Spain were the sources of the acute and convalescent COVID-19 samples. The cDNA or gDNA used as material had been derived from T cells, B-cell-depleted T cells, or PBMCs.

Original processing notes: From reference gene primer amplification, estimates of nucleated cell counts were derived. Repertoires were generated with immunoSEQ multiplex PCR, while TCRdb's copy carries only in-frame clones and drops some. D and trimming come from the DNA, and the V and J calls and clone size come from that table. The table lists about 22,000 clones, over 70% of them singletons. This clone was seen once. This TCR was recovered from an elderly man with active or convalescent COVID-19. Sequencing was carried out using peripheral blood.

DNA for the CDR3: TGTGCCAGCAGCCAAGGTGGGTGGGGGAGGGCCTTTGAGCAGTTCTTC. The encoded protein is CASSQGGWGRAFEQFF. This sequence joins TRBV3-1 (or the pseudogene TRBV3-2) and TRBJ2-1; the match to TRBD2 covers 7 bases. The CDR3 runs to 16 residues. Germline V gene data show CDR1 as LGHDT and CDR2 as YNNKEL (reference sequence). V trimming: 1 base; J trimming: 9 bases; junction bases outside the gene matches: 12.